This entry lists 25 T cell receptor beta chains sequenced from one sample in a study of regulatory T cells in long-lasting Graves disease (dated by TCRdb to the early 2020s). Taken with the paper, the label for time point translates to: newly diagnosed GD, antithyroid drugs for less than 3 months. For both TCR sequencing and RNA sequencing, RNA was extracted from PBMCs in TRIzol. Receptor libraries were prepared by multiplex PCR. The instrument given in TCRdb is Illumina HiSeq 4000. To build TCR beta libraries, CDR3 regions were amplified by Arm-PCR using iRepertoire HTBI primers. TCRdb ran its own pipeline on the public reads, namely fastp trimming at Q25 and MiXCR clone calling, and kept in-frame beta chains. Rows with one shared CDR3 protein collapse into an entry with the most common genes and DNA. Recorded for this sample are a few hundred thousand distinct CDR3 sequences; 15% to 20% of them occurred a single time. Over 20% of the sample belongs to the ten largest clones.

This sample also belongs to another study, concerning T cells in Graves' hyperthyroidism and ophthalmopathy.

The specimen comprised peripheral blood mononuclear cells (PBMCs), sampled at new diagnosis, from a patient treated with antithyroid drugs. All receptors come from a woman in her late teens or twenties with Graves disease. Donor details come from another sample of the same person, matched by shared clones.

As to this clonotype: A read error is likely here: a far larger clone is one base away. The rearrangement joins TRBV3-1 to TRBJ2-7, with 15 bases fitting TRBD2. The CDR3 has 15 amino acids. Germline V gene data show CDR1 as LGHDT and CDR2 as YNNKEL (reference sequence). V lost 4 bases, J lost 7 bases, and 5 bases stayed unmatched. The CDR3 nucleotides read TGTGCCAGCAGCCCGGGGACTAGCGGGGGGAATGAGCAGTACTTC. Translated: CASSPGTSGGNEQYF.

This clonotype was counted at least ten times. This chain joins TRBV28 and TRBJ1-2; TRBD1 matches at 9 bases. The V gene's germline CDR1 is MDHEN and CDR2 SYDVKM. V trimming: 4 bases; J trimming: 3 bases; junction bases outside the gene matches: 6. The CDR3 runs to 15 residues. CDR3 sequence reads: CASSSYRGLDYGYTF. Here the CDR3 DNA reads TGTGCCAGCAGTTCATACAGGGGGCTGGACTATGGCTACACCTTC.

This clonotype was seen many times. V and J are TRBV12-3 or TRBV12-4 and TRBJ2-1; TRBD1 matches 7 bases. TRBJ2-5 matches the DNA end more closely, so the J call is doubtful. The CDR3 consists of 15 residues. CDR3 DNA sequence: TGTGCCAGCAGTCCGACAAGGGGGCTGTTGGGGACCCAGTACTTC. This gives the protein CASSPTRGLLGTQYF.

This clonotype has a count of ten or more. This chain joins TRBV7-8 and TRBJ2-7; a weak D match, TRBD2 (5 bases). The CDR3 totals 14 residues. Between the trimmed V and J ends, which lost 5 bases and 6 bases, there was a span of 17 bases. The germline CDR1 and CDR2 sequences are SGHVS and FQNEAQ. CDR3 loop: CASSQWGESGEQYF. CDR3 coding DNA: TGTGCCAGCAGCCAATGGGGAGAATCGGGCGAGCAGTACTTC.

In this sample, this clonotype turned up many times. This chain links TRBV9 with TRBJ2-1; no reliable D call. Per the germline V gene, CDR1 is SGDLS and CDR2 is YYNGEE. V was cut by 0 bases and J by 9 bases, with 7 bases left in between. The CDR3 extends over 12 amino acids. DNA of the CDR3: TGTGCCAGCAGCGTAGACGTTGGTGAGCAGTTCTTC. Encoded protein: CASSVDVGEQFF. Supplemented by reference TRBV9 and TRBJ2-1, the full variable domain reads DSGVTQTPKHLITATGQRVTLRCSPRSGDLSVYWYQQSLDQGLQFLIQYYNGEERAKGNILERFSAQQFPDLHSELNLSSLELGDSALYFCASSVDVGEQFFGPGTRLTVL.

This clonotype showed up just a few times. The chain combines TRBV7-3 with TRBJ2-5; D is uncertain. Germline CDR1 SGHTA, CDR2 FQGTGA. The CDR3 covers 13 residues. V was cut by 2 bases and J by 8 bases, with 12 bases left in between. CDR3 sequence reads: CASSLGITGTQYF. The CDR3 DNA is TGTGCCAGCAGCTTAGGCATCACGGGCACCCAGTACTTC.

CDR3 nucleotides: TGTGCCAGCAGGCTTCAGGGTAATCAGCCCCAGCATTTT. It is translated as CASRLQGNQPQHF. The chain joins TRBV6-1 to TRBJ1-5, with a weak D call TRBD1 (5 bases). The CDR3 spans 13 residues. Trimming stripped 6 bases from V and 4 bases from J, with 10 bases between. Germline-derived CDR1 and CDR2 are MNHNS and SASEGT.

In this sample, this clonotype turned up once. This chain links TRBV11-2 with TRBJ2-1; 15 positions agree with TRBD2. Unmatched junction bases numbered 4, after V lost 6 bases and J lost 7 bases. CDR1 and CDR2 from the germline V gene are SGHAT and FQNNGV. The CDR3 consists of 15 residues. The CDR3 DNA reads TGTGCCAGCAGGGGACTAGCGGGGGGTGGTAATGAGCAGTTCTTC. This gives the protein CASRGLAGGGNEQFF.

This clonotype was counted ten times or more. J is TRBJ2-3 and V is TRBV7-3; D is undetermined. Germline CDR1 SGHTA, CDR2 FQGTGA. Trimming took 1 base from V and 7 from J, leaving 9 bases between them. The CDR3 runs to 13 residues. CDR3 in DNA: TGTGCCAGCAGCTTAAATCCAGACAATACGCAGTATTTT. Translated: CASSLNPDNTQYF.

The J gene is TRBJ2-5, the V gene TRBV12-3 or TRBV12-4; D unclear. Trimming took off 10 bases at V and 4 bases at J, with 16 bases between the two ends. The CDR3 totals 13 residues. The CDR3 loop reads CATKTRPGETQYF. In DNA, the CDR3 is TGTGCCACCAAGACGAGGCCGGGAGAGACCCAGTACTTC.

This clonotype was seen at least ten times. The chain couples TRBV13 to TRBJ2-3; no clear D. Trimming stripped 5 bases from V and 4 bases from J, with 13 bases between. This CDR3 region has 14 residues. The germline V gene encodes CDR1 PRHDT and CDR2 FYEKMQ (reference sequence). The CDR3 DNA follows: TGTGCCAGCAGCGCCGCCCAGTTTCCAGATACGCAGTATTTT. Its protein product is CASSAAQFPDTQYF.

This clonotype was observed many times. V usage is TRBV30 and J usage is TRBJ1-1; 9 bases are a match to TRBD1. CDR3 length equals 11 residues. Trimming cost V 5 bases and J 8 bases; bases outside gene matches: 3. Germline V gene lookup returns CDR1 GTSNPN and CDR2 SVGIG (reference sequence). CDR3 coding DNA: TGTGCCTGGGGGACAGGGATCGAAGCTTTCTTT. It specifies CAWGTGIEAFF.

As for this clonotype: This probably arose from a read error, given a far larger clone one base away. The chain carries TRBV3-1 and TRBJ2-3; D remains unclear. The closer fit of TRBJ2-5 to the DNA end suggests the J call may be wrong. The CDR3 sequence is 13 residues long. CDR1 and CDR2 from the germline V gene are LGHDT and YNNKEL (reference sequence). The CDR3, as DNA: TGTGCCAGCAGCCGAGACCCTAGGGCGACCCAGTACTTC. This encodes CASSRDPRATQYF.

This clonotype has a count of ten or more. The rearrangement uses TRBV6-2 or TRBV6-3 and TRBJ2-1, with D maybe TRBD2 (7 bases). CDR3 size: 15 residues. V gave up 4 bases and J gave up 7 bases, with 17 bases separating them. Germline V gene sequence: CDR1 MNHEY, CDR2 SVGEGT. The CDR3 DNA is TGTGCCAGCAGTTCCCAAGGGGGGGCTAGAAATGAGCAGTTCTTC. It yields the protein CASSSQGGARNEQFF.

This rearrangement joins TRBV5-6 to TRBJ2-7, with unresolved D. The V end lost 2 bases, the J end lost 8 bases, and 11 bases lay between the germline ends. Germline CDR1 reads SGHDT; CDR2 reads YYEEEE. This CDR3 spans 12 amino acids. As DNA, the CDR3 is TGTGCCAGCAGCTTTCTCATACATCAGCAGTACTTC. This translates into CASSFLIHQQYF.

This clonotype turned up a few times. One end of the junction varies from germline; a read error may be responsible. V gene TRBV27 combines with J gene TRBJ1-4; TRBD1 matches at 9 bases. This CDR3 contains 16 residues. The V gene's germline CDR1 is MNHEY and CDR2 SMNVEV (reference sequence). CDR3 coding DNA: TGTGCCGGCAGTCCCCGCGCAGGGACAGGGTTTGAAAAACTGTTTTTT. Residues: CAGSPRAGTGFEKLFF.

At least ten counts were recorded for this clonotype. The chain has TRBV2 and TRBJ2-3, with no clear D. This CDR3 has 12 amino acids. The V end lost 5 bases, the J end lost 3 bases, and 6 bases lay between the germline ends. Germline values: CDR1 SNHLY, CDR2 FYNNEI. The CDR3 loop reads CASSQETDTQYF. The DNA for the CDR3 is TGTGCCAGCAGTCAAGAGACAGATACGCAGTATTTT.

This clonotype appeared many times. The gene calls are TRBV5-1 and TRBJ2-1, with TRBD2 matching 8 bases. V was clipped by 5 bases and J by 5 bases; unmatched bases: 9. Germline lookup yields CDR1 SGHRS and CDR2 YFSETQ. This CDR3 comprises 15 residues. The CDR3 loop is CASRKAGVEDNEQFF. Here the CDR3 DNA reads TGCGCCAGCAGAAAAGCGGGAGTTGAGGACAATGAGCAGTTCTTC.

This clonotype was observed a handful of times. This chain links TRBV4-1 with TRBJ1-1, with D possibly TRBD1 on 5 matching bases. Germline V gene lookup returns CDR1 MGHRA and CDR2 YSYEKL. V gave up 1 base and J gave up 4 bases, with 10 bases separating them. This CDR3 has 14 amino acids. The CDR3 protein is CASSQGGVPTEAFF. As DNA, the CDR3 is TGCGCCAGCAGCCAAGGGGGGGTTCCCACTGAAGCTTTCTTT.

Worth noting for this clonotype: The junction and the germline gene differ at one end; a read error may be behind it. This chain joins TRBV10-3 and TRBJ2-1, with D maybe TRBD2 (6 bases). The CDR3 runs 13 residues. Per the germline V gene, CDR1 is ENHRY and CDR2 is SYGVKD. CDR3 bases: TGTACCATCAGTGAGTATAACGCGGCTAGCGAGGTCTTC. Protein product: CTISEYNAASEVF.

This clonotype appeared many times. This rearrangement joins TRBV2 to TRBJ1-2, with TRBD1 as a possible D gene (6 bases). Germline V gene sequence: CDR1 SNHLY, CDR2 FYNNEI. V shed 3 bases and J shed 0 bases, with 11 bases lying between them. This CDR3 is 15 amino acids long. The CDR3 sequence is CASSDRGLTNYGYTF. The CDR3 DNA follows: TGTGCCAGCAGTGACAGGGGTTTAACTAACTATGGCTACACCTTC.

The chain combines TRBV30 with TRBJ1-2; 9 positions match TRBD1. This CDR3 has 13 amino acids. CDR1 GTSNPN and CDR2 SVGIG come from the germline V gene (reference sequence). Unmatched junction bases numbered 4, after V lost 5 bases and J lost 3 bases. DNA for the CDR3: TGTGCCTGGGGGGGGGACAGGGACTATGGCTACACCTTC. This sequence encodes CAWGGDRDYGYTF.

This rearrangement joins TRBV2 to TRBJ2-7; TRBD2 matches at 10 bases. J gave up 5 bases and V 7 bases, and 8 bases lay outside the gene matches. CDR3 length: 14 residues. CDR1 is SNHLY and CDR2 is FYNNEI in the germline V gene. The CDR3 bases are TGTGCCAGCACCGGGGAACTAGCGGGGAACGAGCAGTACTTC. Protein: CASTGELAGNEQYF.

This chain uses TRBV18 with TRBJ2-7, with TRBD1 as a possible D gene (6 bases). V lost 6 bases and J 1 base, leaving 16 bases between the germline ends. CDR1 KGHSH and CDR2 LQKENI come from the germline V gene. The length of the CDR3 is 15 residues. The CDR3, as DNA: TGTGCCAGCTCTGCCGCCCTGGACAGTTCCTACGAGCAGTACTTC. Translated: CASSAALDSSYEQYF.

The table lists this clonotype with many counts. This chain uses TRBV20-1 with TRBJ2-7; 10 bases line up with TRBD2. Germline assignment: CDR1 DFQATT and CDR2 SNEGSKA (reference sequence). V shed 2 bases and J 7 bases; nucleotides not matched to a gene: 11. CDR3 size: 15 residues. Here the CDR3 reads CSARNALAGVGEQYF. The DNA of the CDR3 is TGCAGTGCTAGAAACGCGCTAGCGGGAGTGGGGGAGCAGTACTTC.